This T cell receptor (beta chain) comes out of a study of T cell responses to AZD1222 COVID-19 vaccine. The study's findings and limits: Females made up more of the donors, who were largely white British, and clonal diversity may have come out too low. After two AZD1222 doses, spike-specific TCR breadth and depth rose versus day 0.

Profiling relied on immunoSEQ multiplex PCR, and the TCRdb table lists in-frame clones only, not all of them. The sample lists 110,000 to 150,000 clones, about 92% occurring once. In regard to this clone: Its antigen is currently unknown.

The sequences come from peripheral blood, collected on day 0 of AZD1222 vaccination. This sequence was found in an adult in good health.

The DNA of the CDR3 is TGTGCCAGCTCACCCCAGGGGGTTTGGGACACTGAAGCTTTCTTT. Its protein is CASSPQGVWDTEAFF. The chain is built from TRBV18 and TRBJ1-1; TRBD1 matches 7 bases. Germline assignment: CDR1 KGHSH and CDR2 LQKENI. Trimming cost V 3 bases and J 3 bases; bases outside gene matches: 7. The CDR3 length is 15 residues.